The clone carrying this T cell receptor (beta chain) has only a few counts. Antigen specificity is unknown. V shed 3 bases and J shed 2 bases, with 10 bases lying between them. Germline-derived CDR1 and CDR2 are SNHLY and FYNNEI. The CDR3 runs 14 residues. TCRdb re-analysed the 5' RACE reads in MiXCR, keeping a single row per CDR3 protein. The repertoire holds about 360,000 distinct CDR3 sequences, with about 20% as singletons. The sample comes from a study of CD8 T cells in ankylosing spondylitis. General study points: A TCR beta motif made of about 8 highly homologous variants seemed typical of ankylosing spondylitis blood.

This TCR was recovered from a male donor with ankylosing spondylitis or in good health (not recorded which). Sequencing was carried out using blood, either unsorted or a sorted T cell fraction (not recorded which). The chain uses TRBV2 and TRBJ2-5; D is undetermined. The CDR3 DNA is TGTGCCAGCAGTGATTGGATCGATCAAGAGACCCAGTACTTC. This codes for CASSDWIDQETQYF. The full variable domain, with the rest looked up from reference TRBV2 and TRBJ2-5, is EPEVTQTPSHQVTQMGQEVILRCVPISNHLYFYWYRQILGQKVEFLVSFYNNEISEKSEIFDDQFSVERPDGSNFTLKIRSTKLEDSAMYFCASSDWIDQETQYFGPGTRLLVL.